This TCR beta chain was obtained from a study of blood T cell repertoires in COVID-19. About the research overall: The samples span acute and convalescent COVID-19 from the United States, Italy and Spain. T cells, B-cell-depleted T cells, or PBMCs supplied cDNA or gDNA.

Original analysis: Amplifying reference gene primers gave estimates of nucleated cell counts. TCRdb's copy holds only in-frame clones and misses some; the assay was immunoSEQ multiplex PCR. D and trimming were read from the DNA, whereas the V and J calls and clone size are those reported in that table. Here the sample spans 250,000 to 300,000 clones, roughly 90% being singletons. Germline CDR1 SGHVS, CDR2 FQNEAQ. The ends lost 0 bases at V and 2 bases at J; junction bases unmatched: 3. This CDR3 is built from 15 residues. The TCR originated in a woman in her 30s with active or convalescent COVID-19. Input material: peripheral blood. The chain recombines TRBV7-8 with TRBJ1-2; 7 bases agree with TRBD1. CDR3 sequence (DNA): TGTGCCAGCAGCTTAGCGGGACAGTTCAACTATGGCTACACCTTC. Translation: CASSLAGQFNYGYTF. The whole variable domain, filled in from reference TRBV7-8 and TRBJ1-2, reads GAGVSQSPRYKVAKRGQDVALRCDPISGHVSLFWYQQALGQGPEFLTYFQNEAQLDKSGLPSDRFFAERPEGSVSTLKIQRTQQEDSAVYLCASSLAGQFNYGYTFGSGTRLTVV.